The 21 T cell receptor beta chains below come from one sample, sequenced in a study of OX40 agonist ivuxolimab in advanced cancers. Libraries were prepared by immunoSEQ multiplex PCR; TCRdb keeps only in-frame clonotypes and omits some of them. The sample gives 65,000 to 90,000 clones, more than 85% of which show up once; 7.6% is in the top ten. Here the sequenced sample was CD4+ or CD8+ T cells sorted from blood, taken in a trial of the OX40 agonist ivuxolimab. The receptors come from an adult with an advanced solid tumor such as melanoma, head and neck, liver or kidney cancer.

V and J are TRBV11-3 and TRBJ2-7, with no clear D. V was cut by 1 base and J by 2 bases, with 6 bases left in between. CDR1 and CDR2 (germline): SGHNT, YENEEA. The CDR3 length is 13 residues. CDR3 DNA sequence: TGTGCCAGCAGCTTAGGAGGACCCTACGAGCAGTACTTC. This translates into CASSLGGPYEQYF.

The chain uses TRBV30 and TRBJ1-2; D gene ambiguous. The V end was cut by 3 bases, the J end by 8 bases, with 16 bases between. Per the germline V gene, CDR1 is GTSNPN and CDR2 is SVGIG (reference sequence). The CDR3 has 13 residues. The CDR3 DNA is TGTGCCTGGAGCGTCCATGGGTCTCTAGGCTACACCTTC. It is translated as CAWSVHGSLGYTF.

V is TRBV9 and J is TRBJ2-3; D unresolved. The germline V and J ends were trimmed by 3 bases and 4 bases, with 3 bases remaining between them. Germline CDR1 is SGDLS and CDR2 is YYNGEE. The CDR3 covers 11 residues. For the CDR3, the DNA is TGTGCCAGCAGCGGAGCAGATACGCAGTATTTT. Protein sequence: CASSGADTQYF.

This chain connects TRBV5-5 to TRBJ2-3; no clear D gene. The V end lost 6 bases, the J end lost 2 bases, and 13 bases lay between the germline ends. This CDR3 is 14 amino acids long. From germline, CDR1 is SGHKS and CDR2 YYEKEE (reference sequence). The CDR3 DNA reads TGTGCCAGCACCCGGGTTCTTTACACAGATACGCAGTATTTT. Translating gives CASTRVLYTDTQYF.

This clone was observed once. CDR3 nucleotide sequence: TGCGCCAGCGGGGAAGGGCGGGGTTACAATGAGCAGTTCTTC. Amino acid sequence: CASGEGRGYNEQFF. V usage is TRBV10-1 and J usage is TRBJ2-1; a weak D match, TRBD2 (6 bases). CDR3 size: 14 residues. The V end was cut by 8 bases, the J end by 4 bases, with 15 bases between. Germline values: CDR1 WNHNN, CDR2 SYGVQD (reference sequence).

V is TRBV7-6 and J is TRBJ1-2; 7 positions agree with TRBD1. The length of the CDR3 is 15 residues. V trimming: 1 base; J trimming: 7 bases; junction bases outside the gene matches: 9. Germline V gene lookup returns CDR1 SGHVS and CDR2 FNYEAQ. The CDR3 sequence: CASSLGGQGVGGYTF. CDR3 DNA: TGTGCCAGCAGCTTAGGAGGCCAGGGGGTTGGTGGCTACACCTTC. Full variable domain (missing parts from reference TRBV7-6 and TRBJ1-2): GAGVSQSPRYKVTKRGQDVALRCDPISGHVSLYWYRQALGQGPEFLTYFNYEAQQDKSGLPNDRFSAERPEGSISTLTIQRTEQRDSAMYRCASSLGGQGVGGYTFGSGTRLTVV.

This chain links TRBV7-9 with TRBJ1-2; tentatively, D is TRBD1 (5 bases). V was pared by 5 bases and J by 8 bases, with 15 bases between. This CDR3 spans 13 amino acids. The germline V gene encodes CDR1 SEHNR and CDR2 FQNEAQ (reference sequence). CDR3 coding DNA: TGTGCCAGCAGCCAGCTGGGGGAACAGGGCTACACCTTC. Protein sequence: CASSQLGEQGYTF.

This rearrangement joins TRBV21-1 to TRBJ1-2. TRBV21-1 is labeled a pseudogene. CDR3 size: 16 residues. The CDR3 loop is CASSSNFCGTRDGYTF. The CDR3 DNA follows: TGTGCCAGCAGCTCAAATTTTTGTGGAACTCGTGATGGCTACACCTTC.

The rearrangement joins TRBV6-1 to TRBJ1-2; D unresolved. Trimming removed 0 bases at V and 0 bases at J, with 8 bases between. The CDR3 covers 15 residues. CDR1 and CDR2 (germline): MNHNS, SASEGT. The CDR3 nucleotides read TGTGCCAGCAGTGAAGCGCTTGGAGCTAACTATGGCTACACCTTC. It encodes CASSEALGANYGYTF.

CDR3 sequence: CASSLGQGGYGYTF. DNA for the CDR3: TGTGCCAGCAGCTTGGGACAGGGAGGCTATGGCTACACCTTC. This rearrangement joins TRBV7-8 to TRBJ1-2; 9 bases are shared with TRBD1. The trim removed 3 bases at V and 4 bases at J, leaving 3 bases unmatched. This CDR3 contains 14 residues. Per the germline V gene, CDR1 is SGHVS and CDR2 is FQNEAQ.

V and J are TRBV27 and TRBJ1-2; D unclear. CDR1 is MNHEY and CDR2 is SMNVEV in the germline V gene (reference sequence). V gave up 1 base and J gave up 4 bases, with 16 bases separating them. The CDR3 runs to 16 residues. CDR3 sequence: CASSLYARPSSYGYTF. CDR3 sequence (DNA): TGTGCCAGCAGTTTATATGCCCGGCCTAGCAGCTATGGCTACACCTTC.

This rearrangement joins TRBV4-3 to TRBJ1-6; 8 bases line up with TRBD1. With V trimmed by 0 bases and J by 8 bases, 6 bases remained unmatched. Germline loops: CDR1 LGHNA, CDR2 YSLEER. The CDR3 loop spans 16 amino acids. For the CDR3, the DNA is TGCGCCAGCAGCCAAGATCTAGACAGGGGTTATTCACCCCTCCACTTT. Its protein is CASSQDLDRGYSPLHF.

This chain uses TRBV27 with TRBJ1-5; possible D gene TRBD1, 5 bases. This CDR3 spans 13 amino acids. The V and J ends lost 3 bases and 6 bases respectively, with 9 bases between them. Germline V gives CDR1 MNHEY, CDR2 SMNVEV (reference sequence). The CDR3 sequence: CASSFGGGQPQHF. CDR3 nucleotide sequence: TGTGCCAGCAGTTTTGGGGGGGGTCAGCCCCAGCATTTT.

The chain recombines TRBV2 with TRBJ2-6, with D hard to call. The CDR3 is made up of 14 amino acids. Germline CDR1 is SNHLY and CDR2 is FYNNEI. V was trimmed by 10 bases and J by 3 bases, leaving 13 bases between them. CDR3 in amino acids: CATNQPSGANVLTF. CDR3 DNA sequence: TGTGCCACCAACCAACCTAGTGGGGCCAACGTCCTGACTTTC.

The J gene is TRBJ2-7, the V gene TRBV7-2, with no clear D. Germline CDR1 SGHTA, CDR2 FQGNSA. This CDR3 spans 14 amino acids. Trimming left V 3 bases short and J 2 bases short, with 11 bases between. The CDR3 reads CASSFDSFAYEQYF. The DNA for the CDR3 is TGTGCCAGCAGCTTTGACTCATTCGCCTACGAGCAGTACTTC.

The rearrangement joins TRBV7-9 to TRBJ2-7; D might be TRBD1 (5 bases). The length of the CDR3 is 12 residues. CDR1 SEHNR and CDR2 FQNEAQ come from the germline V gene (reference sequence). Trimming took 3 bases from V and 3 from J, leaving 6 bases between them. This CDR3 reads CASSFDSYEQYF. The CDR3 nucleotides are TGTGCCAGCAGCTTCGACAGCTACGAGCAGTACTTC.

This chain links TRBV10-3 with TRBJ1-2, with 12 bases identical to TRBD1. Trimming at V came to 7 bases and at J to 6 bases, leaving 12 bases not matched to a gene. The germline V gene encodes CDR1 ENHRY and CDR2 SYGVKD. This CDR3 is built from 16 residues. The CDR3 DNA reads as TGTGCCATCACCGCAGCTCCGGGACAGGGGGCTAATGGCTACACCTTC. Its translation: CAITAAPGQGANGYTF.

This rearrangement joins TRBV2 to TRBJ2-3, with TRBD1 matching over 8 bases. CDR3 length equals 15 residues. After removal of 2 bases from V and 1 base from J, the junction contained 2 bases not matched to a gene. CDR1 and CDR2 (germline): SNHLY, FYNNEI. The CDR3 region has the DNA TGTGCCAGCAGTGAACCGGGACAGGGCACAGATACGCAGTATTTT. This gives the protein CASSEPGQGTDTQYF.

The CDR3 reads CASSQEKEGEGSYNEQFF. In nucleotides, the CDR3 is TGCGCCAGCAGCCAAGAGAAGGAGGGCGAGGGCTCCTACAATGAGCAGTTCTTC. The rearrangement joins TRBV4-1 to TRBJ2-1; tentative D call: TRBD2 (6 bases). CDR1 is MGHRA and CDR2 is YSYEKL in the germline V gene. Between the trimmed V and J ends, which lost 0 bases and 0 bases, there was a span of 15 bases. This CDR3 contains 18 residues.

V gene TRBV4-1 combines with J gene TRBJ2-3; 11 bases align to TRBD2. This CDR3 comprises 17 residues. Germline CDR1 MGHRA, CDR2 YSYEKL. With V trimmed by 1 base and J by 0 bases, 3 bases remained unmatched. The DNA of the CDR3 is TGCGCCAGCAGCCAAGCTATAGCGGGGGGGAGCACAGATACGCAGTATTTT. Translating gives CASSQAIAGGSTDTQYF.

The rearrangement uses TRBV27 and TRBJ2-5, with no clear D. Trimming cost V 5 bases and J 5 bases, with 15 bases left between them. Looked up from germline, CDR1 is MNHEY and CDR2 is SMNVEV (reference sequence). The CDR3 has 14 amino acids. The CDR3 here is CASSLITDLETQYF. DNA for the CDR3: TGTGCCAGCAGTCTTATTACAGATTTGGAGACCCAGTACTTC.